The sequence of this TCR beta chain was determined in a study of T cell responses to AZD1222 COVID-19 vaccine. The protocol was immunoSEQ multiplex PCR, while the TCRdb copy is restricted to in-frame clones and leaves out a portion. The sample has 100,000 to 150,000 clones, just over 85% seen once; the top ten hold roughly 7.4%. V lost 5 bases and J lost 5; bases outside the gene matches: 10. This CDR3 has 15 amino acids. Germline-derived CDR1 and CDR2 are MDHEN and SYDVKM. This TCR was sampled from an adult in good health. The starting material was peripheral blood, obtained on day 0 of AZD1222 vaccination. This chain links TRBV28 with TRBJ2-7, with 9 bases that match TRBD1. The CDR3 loop is CASSPAGTGRNEQYF. For the CDR3, the DNA is TGTGCCAGCAGTCCTGCCGGGACAGGGAGGAACGAGCAGTACTTC.